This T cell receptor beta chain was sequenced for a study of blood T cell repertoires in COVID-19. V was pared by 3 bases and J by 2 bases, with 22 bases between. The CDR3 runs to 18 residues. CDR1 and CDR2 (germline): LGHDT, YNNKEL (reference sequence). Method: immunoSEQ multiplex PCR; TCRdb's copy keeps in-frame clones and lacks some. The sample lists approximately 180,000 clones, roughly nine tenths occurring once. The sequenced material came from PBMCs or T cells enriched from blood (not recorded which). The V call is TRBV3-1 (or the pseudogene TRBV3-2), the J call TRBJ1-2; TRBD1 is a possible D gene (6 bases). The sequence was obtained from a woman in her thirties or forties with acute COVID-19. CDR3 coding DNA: TGTGCCAGCAGCCACCTCCCCACACTGGGACAACTAAACTATGGCTACACCTTC. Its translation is CASSHLPTLGQLNYGYTF.